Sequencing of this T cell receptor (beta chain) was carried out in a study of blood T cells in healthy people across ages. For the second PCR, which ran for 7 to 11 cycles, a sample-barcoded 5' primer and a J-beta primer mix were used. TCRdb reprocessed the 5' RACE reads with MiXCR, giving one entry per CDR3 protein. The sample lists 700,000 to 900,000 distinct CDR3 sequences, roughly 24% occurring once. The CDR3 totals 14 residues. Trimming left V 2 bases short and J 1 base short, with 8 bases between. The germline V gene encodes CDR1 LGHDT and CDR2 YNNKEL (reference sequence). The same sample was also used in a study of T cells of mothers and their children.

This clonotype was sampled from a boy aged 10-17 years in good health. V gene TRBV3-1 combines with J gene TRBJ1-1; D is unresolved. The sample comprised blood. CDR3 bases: TGTGCCAGCAGCCAAAGGGAGTCGAACACTGAAGCTTTCTTT. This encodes CASSQRESNTEAFF.